Detailed here is one T cell receptor beta chain. Its antigen remains unidentified. V lost 4 bases to trimming and J lost 8 bases; unmatched junction nucleotides: 7. Germline V lookup: CDR1 MDHEN, CDR2 SYDVKM. The CDR3 contains 15 residues. This sample was taken from a study of shared clonotypes between healthy human individuals. CD4+ cells were split into CD45RA+ naive and CD45RA-negative memory subsets. Study-wide points: Compared with clonotypes that all four donors shared, non-shared clonotypes had lower generation probabilities.

Assay used: immunoSEQ multiplex PCR; TCRdb lists only in-frame clones, some missing. The sample consists of fewer than 2.5 million clones, 93% of them appearing once. The origin of this receptor is a man younger than 35 in good health. Some clones in this sample may be carry-over from other donors' samples. This chain uses TRBV28 with TRBJ2-1, with 11 bases fitting TRBD1. The sequenced sample consisted of naive CD4+ T cells from PBMCs. Subset here: CD45RA+ positively selected. CDR3 sequence (DNA): TGTGCCAGCAGTTGGGACAGGGGGGCATACGATGAGCAGTTCTTC. It codes for CASSWDRGAYDEQFF.